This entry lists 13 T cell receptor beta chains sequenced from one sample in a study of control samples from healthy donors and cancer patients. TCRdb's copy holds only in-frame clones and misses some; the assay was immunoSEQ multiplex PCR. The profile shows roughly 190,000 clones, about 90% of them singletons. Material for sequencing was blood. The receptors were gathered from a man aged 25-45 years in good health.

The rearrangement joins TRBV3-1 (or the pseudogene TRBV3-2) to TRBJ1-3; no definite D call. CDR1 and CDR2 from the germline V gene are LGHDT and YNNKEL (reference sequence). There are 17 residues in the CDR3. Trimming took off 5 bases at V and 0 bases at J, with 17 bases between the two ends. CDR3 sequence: CASSTRIGGSSGNTIYF. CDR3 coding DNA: TGTGCCAGCAGCACTCGAATTGGAGGGAGCTCTGGAAACACCATATATTTT.

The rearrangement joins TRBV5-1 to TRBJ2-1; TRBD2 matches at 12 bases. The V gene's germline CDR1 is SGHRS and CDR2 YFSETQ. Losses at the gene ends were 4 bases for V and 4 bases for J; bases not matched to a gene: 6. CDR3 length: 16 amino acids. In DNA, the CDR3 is TGCGCCAGCAGCCCGGAAGGACTAGCGGGGTACAATGAGCAGTTCTTC. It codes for CASSPEGLAGYNEQFF.

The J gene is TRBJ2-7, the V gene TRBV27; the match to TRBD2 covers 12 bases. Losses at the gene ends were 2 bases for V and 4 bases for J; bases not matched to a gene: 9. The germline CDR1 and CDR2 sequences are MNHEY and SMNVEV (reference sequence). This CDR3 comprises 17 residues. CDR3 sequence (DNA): TGTGCCAGCAGTTTAGATAGGCCTAGCGGGGGGGTGTACGAGCAGTACTTC. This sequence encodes CASSLDRPSGGVYEQYF.

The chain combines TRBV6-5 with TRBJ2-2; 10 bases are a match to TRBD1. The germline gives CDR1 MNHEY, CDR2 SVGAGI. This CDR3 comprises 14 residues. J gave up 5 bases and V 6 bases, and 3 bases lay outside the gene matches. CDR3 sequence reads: CASRTGGRTGELFF. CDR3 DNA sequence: TGTGCCAGCAGGACAGGGGGCCGGACCGGGGAGCTGTTTTTT.

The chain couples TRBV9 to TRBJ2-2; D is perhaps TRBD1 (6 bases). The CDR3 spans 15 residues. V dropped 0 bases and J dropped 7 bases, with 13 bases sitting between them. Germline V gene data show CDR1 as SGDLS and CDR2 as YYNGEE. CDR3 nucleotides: TGTGCCAGCAGCGTAGAGGCAGGGGTAAACGGGGAGCTGTTTTTT. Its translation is CASSVEAGVNGELFF.

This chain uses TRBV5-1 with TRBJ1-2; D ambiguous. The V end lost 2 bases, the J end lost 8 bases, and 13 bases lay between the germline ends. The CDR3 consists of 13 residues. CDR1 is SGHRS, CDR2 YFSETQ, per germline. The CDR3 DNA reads TGCGCCAGCAGCTTCCGGGGAGATGAAGGCTACACCTTC. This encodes CASSFRGDEGYTF.

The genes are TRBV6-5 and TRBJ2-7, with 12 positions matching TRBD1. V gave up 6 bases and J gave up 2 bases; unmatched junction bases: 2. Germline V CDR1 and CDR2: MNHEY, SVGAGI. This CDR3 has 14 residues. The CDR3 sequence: CASRGTGGPYEQYF. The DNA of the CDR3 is TGTGCCAGCAGGGGGACAGGGGGCCCCTACGAGCAGTACTTC.

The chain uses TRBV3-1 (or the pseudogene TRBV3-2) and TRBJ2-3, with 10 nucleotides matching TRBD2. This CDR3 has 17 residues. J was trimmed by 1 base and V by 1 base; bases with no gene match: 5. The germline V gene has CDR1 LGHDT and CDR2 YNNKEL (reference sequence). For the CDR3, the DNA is TGTGCCAGCAGCCAAGTTAGGCTAGCGGGGGGCACAGATACGCAGTATTTT. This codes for CASSQVRLAGGTDTQYF.

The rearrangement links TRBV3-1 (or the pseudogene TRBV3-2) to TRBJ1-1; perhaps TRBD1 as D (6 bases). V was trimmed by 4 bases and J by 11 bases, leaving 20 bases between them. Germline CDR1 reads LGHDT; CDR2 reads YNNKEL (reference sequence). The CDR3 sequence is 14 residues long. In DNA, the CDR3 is TGTGCCAGCAGCCCACAATACGGACAGACTCGGGCTTTCTTT. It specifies CASSPQYGQTRAFF.

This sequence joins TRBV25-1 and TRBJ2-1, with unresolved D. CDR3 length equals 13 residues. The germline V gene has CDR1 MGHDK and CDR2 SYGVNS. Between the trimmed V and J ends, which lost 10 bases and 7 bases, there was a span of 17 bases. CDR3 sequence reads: CATLSSGRNEQFF. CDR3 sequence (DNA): TGTGCCACCCTTTCGTCGGGCCGGAATGAGCAGTTCTTC.

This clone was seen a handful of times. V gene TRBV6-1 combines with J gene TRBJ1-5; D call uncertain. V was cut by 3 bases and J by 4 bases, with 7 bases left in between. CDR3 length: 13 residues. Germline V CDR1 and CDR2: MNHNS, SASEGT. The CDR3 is CASSDRINQPQHF. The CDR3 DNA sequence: TGTGCCAGCAGTGACCGGATAAATCAGCCCCAGCATTTT.

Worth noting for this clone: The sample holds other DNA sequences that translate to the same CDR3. CDR3 amino acids: CASSVGGEQFF. DNA of the CDR3: TGTGCCAGCAGCGTAGGGGGGGAGCAGTTCTTC. This sequence joins TRBV9 and TRBJ2-1; tentatively, D is TRBD1 or TRBD2 (5 bases each). CDR3 length equals 11 residues. From germline, CDR1 is SGDLS and CDR2 YYNGEE. Trimming left V 0 bases short and J 10 bases short, with 5 bases between.

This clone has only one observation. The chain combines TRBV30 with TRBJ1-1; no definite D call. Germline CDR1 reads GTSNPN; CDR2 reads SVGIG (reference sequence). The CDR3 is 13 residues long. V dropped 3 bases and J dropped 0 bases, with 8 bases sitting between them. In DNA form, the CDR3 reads TGTGCCTGGAGATACGGCATGAACACTGAAGCTTTCTTT. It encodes CAWRYGMNTEAFF.